A few counts support the clone carrying this T cell receptor (beta chain). As yet, its antigen is unknown. Germline V gene sequence: CDR1 GTSNPN, CDR2 SVGIG (reference sequence). The CDR3 loop spans 13 amino acids. V dropped 5 bases and J dropped 4; count of bases not matched to a gene: 4. The entry originates in a study of beta chain features in type 1 diabetes. Overall study results and limits: Within the patient group, naive, central memory and Treg TCRB repertoires appeared more similar to each other than within healthy donors. Overrepresentation of cells with high TCR expression could result from cDNA sequencing.

TCRB transcripts that were expressed got sequenced, as all of the isolated RNA had been reverse transcribed. Method: immunoSEQ multiplex PCR; TCRdb's copy keeps in-frame clones and lacks some. In the table there are approximately 200,000 clones, 9.6% of which are singletons. This TCR was recovered from a woman aged 18 to 35 in good health. Specimen: naive CD4+ T cells from blood. The rearrangement uses TRBV30 and TRBJ1-3; the match to TRBD1 covers 8 bases. The CDR3 coding sequence is TGTGCCTGGGATACAGGGGGAGGAAACACCATATATTTT. It yields the protein CAWDTGGGNTIYF.